The 30 T cell receptor beta chains below all came from one sample that was sequenced in a study of cytotoxic CD8 clonotypes in ibrutinib-treated CLL. Clones were read by immunoSEQ multiplex PCR, and TCRdb kept only the in-frame ones, dropping some. The data contain 150,000 or so clones, about 75% of them singletons. The source material was PBMCs, sampled after 24 months of ibrutinib treatment. These receptors originate from a human donor with chronic lymphocytic leukemia.

The chain combines TRBV5-1 with TRBJ2-1, with 8 nucleotides matching TRBD2. This CDR3 region has 15 residues. J lost 8 bases, V lost 4 bases, and 11 bases had no gene match. The germline V gene has CDR1 SGHRS and CDR2 YFSETQ. CDR3 DNA: TGCGCCAGCAGCACCGGACTAGCAGGGATCGATGAGCAGTTCTTC. This sequence encodes CASSTGLAGIDEQFF.

The genes are TRBV7-2 and TRBJ1-1, with D unclear. The CDR3 covers 14 residues. V dropped 5 bases and J dropped 4 bases, with 14 bases sitting between them. CDR1 and CDR2 (germline): SGHTA, FQGNSA. CDR3 bases: TGTGCCAGCAGCCCCCCCGTCGGCGGCACTGAAGCTTTCTTT. Its translation: CASSPPVGGTEAFF.

This chain connects TRBV5-1 to TRBJ2-2; no clear D. This CDR3 spans 15 amino acids. Germline V gene sequence: CDR1 SGHRS, CDR2 YFSETQ. V lost 0 bases and J lost 4, with 10 bases in between. The CDR3 loop reads CASSLDRAFTGELFF. CDR3 nucleotides: TGCGCCAGCAGCTTGGACAGAGCTTTCACCGGGGAGCTGTTTTTT.

The V call is TRBV5-1, the J call TRBJ2-2; D possibly corresponds to TRBD1 (6 bases). This CDR3 has 16 amino acids. Germline V gene sequence: CDR1 SGHRS, CDR2 YFSETQ. The ends were cut back, 3 bases at V and 0 bases at J, with 12 bases in the middle. In nucleotides, the CDR3 is TGCGCCAGCAGCTCGTCGACAGGATCGAACACCGGGGAGCTGTTTTTT. This encodes CASSSSTGSNTGELFF.

The rearrangement links TRBV18 to TRBJ2-1; D may correspond to TRBD1 or TRBD2 (5 bases each). V was trimmed by 3 bases and J by 5 bases, leaving 32 bases between them. Germline values: CDR1 KGHSH, CDR2 LQKENI. The CDR3 runs to 21 residues. The DNA of the CDR3 is TGTGCCAGCTCACCGGGACGCCCAACAATGAAAACCCCGACGCCCAACAATGAGCAGTTCTTC. Amino acid sequence: CASSPGRPTMKTPTPNNEQFF.

This clone was counted once. The V call is TRBV18, the J call TRBJ2-7; D is uncertain. The CDR3 spans 13 residues. V was clipped by 3 bases and J by 9 bases, with 15 bases between them. Per germline, CDR1 KGHSH and CDR2 LQKENI. The CDR3 region is CASSPPAAPRQYF. Here the CDR3 DNA reads TGTGCCAGCTCACCCCCGGCGGCACCCCGGCAGTACTTC.

The V gene is TRBV21-1, the J gene TRBJ2-6; the table gives TRBD1 as D, unverified against the DNA. TRBV21-1 is listed as a pseudogene. The CDR3 has 18 amino acids. The CDR3 loop reads CASSIRTGVPSGANVLTF. CDR3 coding DNA: TGTGCCAGCAGCATACGGACAGGGGTCCCCTCTGGGGCCAACGTCCTGACTTTC.

As regards this clone: Within the sample, other DNA sequences also encode this same CDR3. The chain has TRBV18 and TRBJ2-3, with D unresolved. Trimming stripped 3 bases from V and 2 bases from J, with 9 bases between. This CDR3 comprises 14 residues. CDR1 and CDR2 (germline): KGHSH, LQKENI. This chain's CDR3 is CASSPPGPTDTQYF. In DNA form, the CDR3 reads TGTGCCAGCTCACCCCCGGGTCCCACAGATACGCAGTATTTT.

This sequence joins TRBV4-2 and TRBJ2-6, with D unresolved. CDR3 length: 16 amino acids. The germline V gene encodes CDR1 LGHNA and CDR2 YNFKEQ. Trimming shortened V by 0 bases and J by 4 bases, and 10 bases separated the two germline ends. The CDR3 bases are TGTGCCAGCAGCCAAGAGGAGTCCGGCGGGGCCAACGTCCTGACTTTC. This encodes CASSQEESGGANVLTF.

The V and J genes are TRBV9 and TRBJ1-5; TRBD1 matches 9 bases. Germline-derived CDR1 and CDR2 are SGDLS and YYNGEE. The CDR3 is made up of 15 amino acids. J lost 3 bases, V lost 2 bases, and 3 bases had no gene match. CDR3 nucleotide sequence: TGTGCCAGCAGCGTGGGACAGGGTCCCAATCAGCCCCAGCATTTT. Residues: CASSVGQGPNQPQHF.

The chain combines TRBV28 with TRBJ1-2; 8 bases fit TRBD1. The CDR3 covers 13 residues. In germline, CDR1 is MDHEN, CDR2 SYDVKM. V lost 6 bases, J lost 5 bases, and 5 bases stayed unmatched. The CDR3 loop is CASRETGAYGYTF. In nucleotides, the CDR3 is TGTGCCAGCAGGGAGACAGGGGCGTATGGCTACACCTTC.

The V call is TRBV29-1, the J call TRBJ2-1; TRBD2 is a possible D gene (6 bases). CDR1 is SQVTM, CDR2 ANQGSEA, per germline. V lost 7 bases, J lost 15 bases, and 19 bases lay in between. The CDR3 has 11 amino acids. The CDR3 loop is CSAVVRDGSFF. The CDR3 coding sequence is TGCAGCGCTGTGGTGCGGGATGGTTCGTTCTTC.

The chain has TRBV6-6 and TRBJ2-7; D is ambiguous. Trimming removed 2 bases at V and 3 bases at J, with 17 bases between. CDR3 length equals 16 residues. Germline V gene lookup returns CDR1 MNHNY and CDR2 SVGAGI (reference sequence). Here the CDR3 DNA reads TGTGCCAGCAGTTACGCCGCGGTGGGTTTGGGCTACGAGCAGTACTTC. It translates to CASSYAAVGLGYEQYF.

V and J are TRBV18 and TRBJ1-3; 7 positions agree with TRBD1. Germline CDR1 KGHSH, CDR2 LQKENI. There are 19 residues in the CDR3. The junction had 12 bases not matched to a gene; V was cut back by 1 base and J by 0 bases. CDR3 in DNA: TGTGCCAGCTCACCACTAATGTCGACAGGGCGATACTCTGGAAACACCATATATTTT. This encodes CASSPLMSTGRYSGNTIYF.

This clone was counted many times. The J gene is TRBJ1-6, the V gene TRBV4-3; D is perhaps TRBD1 (5 bases). Trimming shortened V by 0 bases and J by 8 bases, and 11 bases separated the two germline ends. Germline V gene sequence: CDR1 LGHNA, CDR2 YSLEER. The CDR3 length is 15 residues. The CDR3 loop reads CASSQEGGHYSPLHF. CDR3 DNA: TGCGCCAGCAGCCAAGAGGGAGGACATTATTCACCCCTCCACTTT.

The gene calls are TRBV7-3 and TRBJ2-5; TRBD1 or TRBD2 may be the D gene (5 bases each). The V and J ends lost 5 bases and 1 base respectively, with 8 bases between them. CDR3 length: 13 residues. CDR1 and CDR2 (germline): SGHTA, FQGTGA. CDR3 bases: TGTGCCAGCAGCACGGGACCCCAAGAGACCCAGTACTTC. Translation gives CASSTGPQETQYF.

The rearrangement links TRBV7-2 to TRBJ2-1; 8 bases align to TRBD2. Germline-derived CDR1 and CDR2 are SGHTA and FQGNSA. Trimming took 5 bases from V and 6 from J; bases not matched to a gene: 9. This CDR3 region has 15 residues. The CDR3 DNA reads TGTGCCAGCAGCCCACGGAGCGGGGGACCCAATGAGCAGTTCTTC. The encoded protein is CASSPRSGGPNEQFF.

This chain links TRBV30 with TRBJ1-5, with a tentative D call TRBD1 (6 bases). Trimming took 3 bases from V and 7 from J, leaving 16 bases between them. CDR3 length equals 14 residues. Germline assignment: CDR1 GTSNPN and CDR2 SVGIG (reference sequence). The DNA for the CDR3 is TGTGCCTGGAGGGGGACACCGGGGAGCCAGCCCCAGCATTTT. Protein: CAWRGTPGSQPQHF. Looking up the rest from reference TRBV30 and TRBJ1-5 gives the full variable domain: SQTIHQWPATLVQPVGSPLSLECTVEGTSNPNLYWYRQAAGRGLQLLFYSVGIGQISSEVPQNLSASRPQDRQFILSSKKLLLSDSGFYLCAWRGTPGSQPQHFGDGTRLSIL.

The J gene is TRBJ2-7, the V gene TRBV2; weak D call: TRBD1 (6 bases). The V and J ends lost 6 bases and 9 bases respectively, with 18 bases between them. Germline CDR1 SNHLY, CDR2 FYNNEI. The CDR3 runs to 13 residues. CDR3 nucleotide sequence: TGTGCCAGCAGGGCAGGGGACCCGCTATTGCAGTACTTC. Translation: CASRAGDPLLQYF.

J is TRBJ1-1 and V is TRBV2; TRBD1 might be the D (5 bases). Germline V gives CDR1 SNHLY, CDR2 FYNNEI. This CDR3 has 15 amino acids. Trimming took 9 bases from V and 1 from J, leaving 18 bases between them. CDR3 bases: TGTGCCAGTGGGGGACGGGGCAAGAAGAACACTGAAGCTTTCTTT. Translation gives CASGGRGKKNTEAFF.

The chain carries TRBV4-2 and TRBJ1-1; D call uncertain. Trimming removed 4 bases from V and 3 bases from J, with 12 bases in between. This CDR3 has 14 residues. Germline values: CDR1 LGHNA, CDR2 YNFKEQ. CDR3 sequence (DNA): TGTGCCAGCAGCCTCTTCCAAGAAGACACTGAAGCTTTCTTT. As protein: CASSLFQEDTEAFF.

This clone was recorded many times. The chain is built from TRBV6-1 and TRBJ2-1, with D possibly TRBD2 on 5 matching bases. V lost 2 bases, J lost 9 bases, and 17 bases lay in between. The germline V gene has CDR1 MNHNS and CDR2 SASEGT. This CDR3 spans 15 amino acids. CDR3 in amino acids: CASSERPGLAVEQFF. The CDR3, as DNA: TGTGCCAGCAGTGAAAGGCCGGGATTAGCAGTTGAGCAGTTCTTC.

The J gene is TRBJ2-4, the V gene TRBV18, with D possibly TRBD2 on 6 matching bases. Trimming took off 3 bases at V and 10 bases at J, with 10 bases between the two ends. This CDR3 comprises 12 residues. CDR1 KGHSH and CDR2 LQKENI come from the germline V gene. The CDR3 sequence is CASSPGGHIQYF. CDR3 in DNA: TGTGCCAGCTCACCGGGAGGACATATTCAGTACTTC.

The rearrangement joins TRBV9 to TRBJ2-3; 8 bases are a match to TRBD2. Germline V lookup: CDR1 SGDLS, CDR2 YYNGEE. CDR3 size: 16 residues. Trimming cost V 4 bases and J 5 bases; bases outside gene matches: 12. The CDR3 DNA is TGTGCCAGCAGCCCCGGGGGGGCGGACCGGGGAGATACGCAGTATTTT. It specifies CASSPGGADRGDTQYF. Based on the CDR3 plus reference TRBV9 and TRBJ2-3, the full variable domain is DSGVTQTPKHLITATGQRVTLRCSPRSGDLSVYWYQQSLDQGLQFLIQYYNGEERAKGNILERFSAQQFPDLHSELNLSSLELGDSALYFCASSPGGADRGDTQYFGPGTRLTVL.

The chain employs TRBV7-2 and TRBJ1-5; no firm D call. V was shortened by 1 base and J by 7 bases, with 8 bases between the two germline ends. Germline V gene sequence: CDR1 SGHTA, CDR2 FQGNSA. The CDR3 totals 13 residues. CDR3 sequence reads: CASSLGLWQPQHF. CDR3 bases: TGTGCCAGCAGCTTAGGCTTATGGCAGCCCCAGCATTTT.

This chain connects TRBV5-4 to TRBJ2-1; TRBD2 matches 8 bases. In germline, CDR1 is SGHNT, CDR2 YYREEE (reference sequence). With V trimmed by 6 bases and J by 4 bases, 12 bases remained unmatched. This CDR3 region has 16 residues. Written as DNA, the CDR3 is TGTGCCAGCACCCCGGGAGGGGCTAGCGGGTACAATGAGCAGTTCTTC. This sequence encodes CASTPGGASGYNEQFF.

This clone turned up a few times. J is TRBJ1-5 and V is TRBV4-3; maybe TRBD1 (5 bases). V gave up 4 bases and J gave up 3 bases, with 16 bases separating them. Germline V gives CDR1 LGHNA, CDR2 YSLEER. There are 16 residues in the CDR3. The CDR3 loop reads CASSPAPGTSNQPQHF. The CDR3 DNA sequence: TGCGCCAGCAGCCCAGCCCCCGGGACCTCCAATCAGCCCCAGCATTTT.

The rearrangement joins TRBV9 to TRBJ1-6; 9 bases map to TRBD1. This CDR3 region has 16 residues. V trimming: 3 bases; J trimming: 5 bases; junction bases outside the gene matches: 6. Germline values: CDR1 SGDLS, CDR2 YYNGEE. The CDR3 region is CASSGQTGGNNSPLHF. CDR3 coding DNA: TGTGCCAGCAGCGGACAGACAGGGGGAAATAATTCACCCCTCCACTTT.

The V and J genes are TRBV18 and TRBJ2-1, with D perhaps TRBD1 or TRBD2 (7 bases each). The CDR3 runs to 14 residues. The germline V gene has CDR1 KGHSH and CDR2 LQKENI. With 3 bases removed from V and 9 bases from J, the gap between germline ends came to 15 bases. CDR3 region: CASSPGQGGREQFF. The DNA of the CDR3 is TGTGCCAGCTCACCGGGGCAGGGGGGGCGTGAGCAGTTCTTC.

This clone was seen just once. The rearrangement uses TRBV7-9 and TRBJ2-2, with D tentatively TRBD1 (6 bases). This CDR3 region has 13 residues. The V end lost 8 bases, the J end lost 2 bases, and 9 bases lay between the germline ends. The germline V gene encodes CDR1 SEHNR and CDR2 FQNEAQ (reference sequence). The CDR3 sequence: CASLGHNTGELFF. The CDR3 coding sequence is TGTGCCAGCCTGGGACATAACACCGGGGAGCTGTTTTTT. Variable domain in full (rest from reference TRBV7-9 and TRBJ2-2): DTGVSQNPRHKITKRGQNVTFRCDPISEHNRLYWYRQTLGQGPEFLTYFQNEAQLEKSRLLSDRFSAERPKGSFSTLEIQRTEQGDSAMYLCASLGHNTGELFFGEGSRLTVL.